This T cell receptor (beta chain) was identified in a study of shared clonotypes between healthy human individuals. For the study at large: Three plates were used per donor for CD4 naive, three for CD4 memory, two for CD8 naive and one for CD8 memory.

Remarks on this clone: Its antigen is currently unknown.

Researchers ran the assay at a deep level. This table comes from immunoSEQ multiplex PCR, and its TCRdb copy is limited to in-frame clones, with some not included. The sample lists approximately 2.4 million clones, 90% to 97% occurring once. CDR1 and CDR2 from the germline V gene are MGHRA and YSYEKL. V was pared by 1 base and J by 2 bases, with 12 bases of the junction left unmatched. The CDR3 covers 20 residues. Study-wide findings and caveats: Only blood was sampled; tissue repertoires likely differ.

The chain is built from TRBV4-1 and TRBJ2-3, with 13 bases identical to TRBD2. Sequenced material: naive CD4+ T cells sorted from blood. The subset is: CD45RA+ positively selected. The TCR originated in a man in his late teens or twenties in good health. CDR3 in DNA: TGCGCCAGCAGCCAAGTTCGGGTCCAACTAGCGGGAGGGGTCACAGATACGCAGTATTTT. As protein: CASSQVRVQLAGGVTDTQYF.